Below, 4 T cell receptor beta chains from the same sample are listed, as sequenced in a study of Ad26.COV2.S vaccination and SARS-CoV-2 variants (dated by TCRdb to the early 2020s). The sample's treatment or condition, from its label and the paper: about 20 received Ad26.COV2.S at low or high dose, single or two shots; about 5 received placebo; per-sample allocation not given. Repertoires of vaccine and placebo recipients were sequenced from samples taken on day 63 after the first injection. The protocol used for the library was the immunoSEQ multiplex PCR assay. TCRdb obtained this table from immuneACCESS and retained in-frame rearrangements with V and J assigned. These tables miss some clones; where compared with another copy, unresolved V genes account for less than half of the shortfall, and the remainder is unexplained. The sample table contains around 340,000 clones; only one count was recorded for 65% to 90% of them. The top ten clones comprise 9.5% to 12% of the sample.

Sample: peripheral blood, taken in a trial of Ad26.COV2.S vaccine versus placebo. Receptors were obtained from a person aged 18-60 years who received the Ad26.COV2.S COVID-19 vaccine or a placebo.

This clone was recorded at least ten times. The CDR3 DNA sequence: TGCGCCAGCAGCCAATCCCCCCCGGGACAGGGGGCCGAGCAGTACTTC. It encodes CASSQSPPGQGAEQYF. This chain uses TRBV4-3 with TRBJ2-7, with 12 bases aligning to TRBD1. Germline trimming cut 2 bases from V and 6 bases from J; bases unmatched to any gene: 8. Per the germline V gene, CDR1 is LGHNA and CDR2 is YSLEER. This CDR3 has 16 amino acids.

V usage is TRBV11-1 and J usage is TRBJ2-7; TRBD1 matches 12 bases. Germline CDR1 is SGHAT and CDR2 is FQDESV (reference sequence). The junction had 5 bases not matched to a gene; V was cut back by 5 bases and J by 3 bases. The CDR3 runs to 15 residues. CDR3 residues: CASSAGTGGFYEQYF. The CDR3 DNA reads as TGTGCCAGCAGCGCCGGGACAGGGGGCTTCTACGAGCAGTACTTC.

The chain employs TRBV27 and TRBJ2-7, with 8 bases that match TRBD2. J was trimmed by 2 bases and V by 6 bases; bases with no gene match: 6. Germline V gene sequence: CDR1 MNHEY, CDR2 SMNVEV (reference sequence). There are 14 residues in the CDR3. The CDR3 region has the DNA TGTGCCAGCAGCCATACGGGACTAGCCTACGAGCAGTACTTC. It yields the protein CASSHTGLAYEQYF.

The chain links TRBV29-1 to TRBJ2-2, with 9 positions matching TRBD2. The CDR3 has 16 residues. With V trimmed by 7 bases and J by 0 bases, 9 bases remained unmatched. Germline V gene data show CDR1 as SQVTM and CDR2 as ANQGSEA. CDR3 amino acids: CSAVSGSRANTGELFF. The CDR3 DNA follows: TGCAGCGCTGTTAGCGGGAGCAGGGCGAACACCGGGGAGCTGTTTTTT.